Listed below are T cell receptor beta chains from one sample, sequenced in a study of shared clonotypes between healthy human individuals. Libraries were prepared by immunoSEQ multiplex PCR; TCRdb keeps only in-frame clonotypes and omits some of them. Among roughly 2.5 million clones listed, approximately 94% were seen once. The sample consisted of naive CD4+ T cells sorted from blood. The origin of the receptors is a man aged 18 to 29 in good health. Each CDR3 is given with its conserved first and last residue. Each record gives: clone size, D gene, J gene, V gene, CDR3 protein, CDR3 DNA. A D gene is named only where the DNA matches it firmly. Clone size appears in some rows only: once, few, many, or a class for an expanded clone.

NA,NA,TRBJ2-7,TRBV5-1,CASSGTGLGQYF,TGCGCCAGCAGCGGAACAGGGCTTGGTCAGTACTTC
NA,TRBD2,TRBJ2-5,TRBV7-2,CASSLAGGRAETQYF,TGTGCCAGCAGCTTAGCGGGCGGGAGGGCGGAGACCCAGTACTTC
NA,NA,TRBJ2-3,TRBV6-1,CASSAGSSLSSTDTQYF,TGTGCCAGCAGTGCCGGGTCGTCCCTTTCTAGCACAGATACGCAGTATTTT
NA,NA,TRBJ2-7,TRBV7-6,CASSFGTAVNEQYF,TGTGCCAGCAGCTTCGGGACGGCGGTAAACGAGCAGTACTTC
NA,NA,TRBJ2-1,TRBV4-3,CASSQAGSTSYYNEQFF,TGCGCCAGCAGCCAAGCTGGTAGCACTTCGTACTACAATGAGCAGTTCTTC
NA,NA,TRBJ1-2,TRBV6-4,CASSDSRGYGYTF,TGTGCCAGCAGTGACTCGAGGGGATATGGCTACACCTTC
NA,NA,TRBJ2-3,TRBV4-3,CASSQGFSTDTQYF,TGCGCCAGCAGCCAAGGGTTTAGCACAGATACGCAGTATTTT
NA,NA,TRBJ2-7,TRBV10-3,CAISARSLTREQYF,TGTGCCATCAGTGCAAGGAGCCTAACGCGGGAGCAGTACTTC
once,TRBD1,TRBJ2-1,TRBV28,CASSLRTGNSMDEQFF,TGTGCCAGCAGTTTAAGGACAGGGAACTCGATGGATGAGCAGTTCTTC
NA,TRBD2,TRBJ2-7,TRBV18,CASSLTSEALSEQYF,TGTGCCAGCTCACTCACTAGCGAGGCCTTGAGTGAGCAGTACTTC
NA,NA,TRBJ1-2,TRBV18,CASSPAEGFGYTF,TGTGCCAGCTCACCCGCCGAAGGGTTCGGCTACACCTTC
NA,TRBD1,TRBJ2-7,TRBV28,CASSLSQGIHEQYF,TGTGCCAGCAGTTTGTCACAGGGGATCCACGAGCAGTACTTC
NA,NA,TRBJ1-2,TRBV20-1,CSARTEAGYTF,TGCAGTGCTAGAACCGAGGCGGGCTACACCTTC
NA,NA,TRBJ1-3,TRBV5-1,CASSLRDSGNTIYF,TGCGCCAGCAGCTTACGAGACTCTGGAAACACCATATATTTT
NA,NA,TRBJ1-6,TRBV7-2,CASSLGSGANSPLHF,TGTGCCAGCAGCTTAGGGTCAGGGGCGAATTCACCCCTCCACTTT
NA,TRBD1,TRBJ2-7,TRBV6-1,CASRPEGASSYEQYF,TGTGCCAGCAGGCCAGAGGGGGCAAGCTCCTACGAGCAGTACTTC
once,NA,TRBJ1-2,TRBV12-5,CASGLVDGFSPGRANYGYTF,TGTGCTAGTGGTTTGGTTGACGGGTTTTCCCCGGGGCGAGCTAACTATGGCTACACCTTC
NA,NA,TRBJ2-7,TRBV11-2,CASRRDGSKYEQYF,TGTGCCAGCCGGCGGGATGGGAGCAAGTACGAGCAGTACTTC
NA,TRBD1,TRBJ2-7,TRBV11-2,CASSYQGAGEQYF,TGTGCCAGCAGTTACCAGGGGGCGGGGGAGCAGTACTTC
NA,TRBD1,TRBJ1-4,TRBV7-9,CASSQGQGNEKLFF,TGTGCCAGCAGCCAAGGACAGGGTAATGAAAAACTGTTTTTT
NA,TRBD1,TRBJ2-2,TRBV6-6,CASIKTGGANTGELFF,TGTGCCAGCATTAAAACAGGGGGCGCGAACACCGGGGAGCTGTTTTTT
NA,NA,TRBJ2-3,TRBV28,CASSSGADTQYF,TGTGCCAGCAGTTCGGGGGCAGATACGCAGTATTTT
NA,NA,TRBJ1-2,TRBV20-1,CSAERGYGYTF,TGCAGTGCTGAGCGGGGGTATGGCTACACCTTC
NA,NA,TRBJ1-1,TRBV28,CASTGGTEAFF,TGTGCCAGCACCGGGGGGACTGAAGCTTTCTTT
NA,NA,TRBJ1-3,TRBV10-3,CAISLNGGSGNTIYF,TGTGCCATCTCTCTTAATGGCGGCTCTGGAAACACCATATATTTT